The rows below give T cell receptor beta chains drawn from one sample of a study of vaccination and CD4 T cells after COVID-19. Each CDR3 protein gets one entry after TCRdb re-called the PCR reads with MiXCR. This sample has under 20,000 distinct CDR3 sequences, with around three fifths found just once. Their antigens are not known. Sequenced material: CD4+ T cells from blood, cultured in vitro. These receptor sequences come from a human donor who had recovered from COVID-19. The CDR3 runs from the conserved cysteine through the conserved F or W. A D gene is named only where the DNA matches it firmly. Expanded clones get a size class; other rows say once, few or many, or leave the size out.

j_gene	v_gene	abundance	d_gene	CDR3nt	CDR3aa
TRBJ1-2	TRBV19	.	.	TGTGCCAGTAGTCCAACCACCCTATTCAGGAGTGTCTACACCTTC	CASSPTTLFRSVYTF
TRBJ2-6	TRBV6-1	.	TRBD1	TGTGCCACCGCCGACAGGGGATCATCTGGGGCCAACGTCCTGACTTTC	CATADRGSSGANVLTF
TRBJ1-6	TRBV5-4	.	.	TGTGCCAGCAGCTTTGACAGAGGGAGGAATTCACCCCTCCACTTT	CASSFDRGRNSPLHF
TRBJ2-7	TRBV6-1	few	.	TGTGCCAGCAGCCATTACCCCCAAGGGAGACAGGAAACCTACGAGCAGTACTTC	CASSHYPQGRQETYEQYF
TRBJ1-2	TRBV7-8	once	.	TGTGCCAGCAGCTTTGCAGGGGTTGACTATGGCTACACCTTC	CASSFAGVDYGYTF
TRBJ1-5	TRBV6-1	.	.	TGTGCCAGCAGCGGCTTGGGGGCCGGCAATCAGCCCCAGCATTTT	CASSGLGAGNQPQHF
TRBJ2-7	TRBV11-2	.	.	TGTGCCAGCAGCCGTGAGGACGTCCTCCACGAGCAGTACTTC	CASSREDVLHEQYF
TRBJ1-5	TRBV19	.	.	TGTGCCAGTAGTATAGAGACCACGGAGACTAATCAGCCCCAGCATTTT	CASSIETTETNQPQHF
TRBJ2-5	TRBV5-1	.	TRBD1	TGCGCCAGCAGCTTGTCCCAGACAGGGGGAGAGACCCAGTACTTC	CASSLSQTGGETQYF
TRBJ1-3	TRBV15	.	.	TGTGCCACCAGCAGAGTAACGGGGCAAGGAAACACCATATATTTT	CATSRVTGQGNTIYF
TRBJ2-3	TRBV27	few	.	TGTGCCAGCAGGCAGCGTTGGGGAAATACGCAGTATTTT	CASRQRWGNTQYF
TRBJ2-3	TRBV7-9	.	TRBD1	TGTGCCAGCAGCCCACAGGGGGAAGAGGATACGCAGTATTTT	CASSPQGEEDTQYF
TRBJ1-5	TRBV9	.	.	TGTGCCAGCAGTCCCGGGGGCAGCAATCAGCCCCAGCATTTT	CASSPGGSNQPQHF
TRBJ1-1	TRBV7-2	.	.	TGTGCCAGCAGCTTAAGACTCAACACTGAAGCTTTCTTT	CASSLRLNTEAFF
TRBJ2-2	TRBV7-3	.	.	TGTGCCAGCAGCCTCGGCCCGGGCGGGTCGAACACCGGGGAGCTGTTTTTT	CASSLGPGGSNTGELFF
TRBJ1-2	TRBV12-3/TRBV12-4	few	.	TGTGCCAGCAGTTTCTCCCAGATCTTTAGCTATGGCTACACCTTC	CASSFSQIFSYGYTF
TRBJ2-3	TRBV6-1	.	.	TGTGCCAGCAGTGAAACTCGGCGGACCACAGATACGCAGTATTTT	CASSETRRTTDTQYF
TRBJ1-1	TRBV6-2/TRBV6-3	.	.	TGTGCCAGCAGGAACAGGGAATGGCACACTGAAGCTTTCTTT	CASRNREWHTEAFF
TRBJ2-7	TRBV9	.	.	TGTGCCAGCAGCGTAGGGAGGGGCGAGCAGTACTTC	CASSVGRGEQYF
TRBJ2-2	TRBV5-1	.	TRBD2	TGCGCCAGCAGCTTGATTTTCCGGGGGGACGGGGAGCTGTTTTTT	CASSLIFRGDGELFF
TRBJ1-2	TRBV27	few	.	TGTGCCAGCAGTCCACTACTGGCGGTCTATGGCTACACCTTC	CASSPLLAVYGYTF
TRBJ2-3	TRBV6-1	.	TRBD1	TGTGCCAGCAGGTTCAGACAGGGGTGGGCAGATACGCAGTATTTT	CASRFRQGWADTQYF